The next 25 T cell receptor beta chains were all read from a single sample in a study of blood T cell repertoires in COVID-19. This table comes from immunoSEQ multiplex PCR, and its TCRdb copy is limited to in-frame clones, with some not included. The table lists approximately 67,000 clones, about 90% of them singletons. Sequencing input: peripheral blood. The receptors derive from a man aged 45 to 65 with active COVID-19.

The gene calls are TRBV7-2 and TRBJ1-4, with D possibly being TRBD1 (5 bases). The CDR3 totals 13 residues. V lost 2 bases and J lost 5, with 6 bases in between. Germline CDR1 and CDR2: SGHTA and FQGNSA. CDR3 DNA sequence: TGTGCCAGCAGCTTAAGGGGAAATGAAAAACTGTTTTTT. This encodes CASSLRGNEKLFF.

The V call is TRBV4-1, the J call TRBJ2-3; D might be TRBD1 (6 bases). The germline V gene has CDR1 MGHRA and CDR2 YSYEKL. The CDR3 spans 18 residues. The ends were cut back, 0 bases at V and 2 bases at J, with 18 bases in the middle. The CDR3 DNA is TGCGCCAGCAGCCAAGAAATATCAACAGGGAGTATCACAGATACGCAGTATTTT. Protein product: CASSQEISTGSITDTQYF.

This clone was found a few times. The V and J genes are TRBV11-2 and TRBJ1-1; D is ambiguous. The germline gives CDR1 SGHAT, CDR2 FQNNGV. The V end lost 4 bases, the J end lost 1 base, and 13 bases lay between the germline ends. This CDR3 region has 15 residues. The CDR3, as DNA: TGTGCCAGCAGCTCAAGACCGGGAACGAACACTGAAGCTTTCTTT. It codes for CASSSRPGTNTEAFF.

The chain has TRBV27 and TRBJ2-5; 7 nucleotides agree with TRBD1. With V trimmed by 6 bases and J by 3 bases, 10 bases remained unmatched. The CDR3 is made up of 15 amino acids. Looked up from germline, CDR1 is MNHEY and CDR2 is SMNVEV (reference sequence). The DNA for the CDR3 is TGTGCCAGCAGCGTGAGGTACCAGGGGGAAGAGACCCAGTACTTC. This translates into CASSVRYQGEETQYF.

This clone was counted a single time. This rearrangement joins TRBV27 to TRBJ2-3; tentatively, D is TRBD2 (5 bases). The ends were cut back, 8 bases at V and 3 bases at J, with 12 bases in the middle. CDR3 length: 13 amino acids. Germline CDR1 is MNHEY and CDR2 is SMNVEV (reference sequence). CDR3 DNA sequence: TGTGCCAGCGGAGGTGGGCTAACAGATACGCAGTATTTT. Translation: CASGGGLTDTQYF.

The chain recombines TRBV15 with TRBJ2-7, with 7 bases identical to TRBD2. J gave up 4 bases and V 8 bases, and 8 bases lay outside the gene matches. Germline CDR1 and CDR2: LNHNV and YYDKDF (reference sequence). The CDR3 covers 13 residues. The DNA for the CDR3 is TGTGCCACCGGGCGCGGGAGTCAGTACGAGCAGTACTTC. This sequence encodes CATGRGSQYEQYF.

The rearrangement joins TRBV6-6 to TRBJ1-1; a possible D gene is TRBD1 (5 bases). Germline V gives CDR1 MNHNY, CDR2 SVGAGI (reference sequence). The germline V and J ends were trimmed by 8 bases and 2 bases, with 9 bases remaining between them. CDR3 size: 12 residues. CDR3 DNA sequence: TGTGCCAGCCAGGGTCCTAACACTGAAGCTTTCTTT. It encodes CASQGPNTEAFF.

This clone was picked up a small number of times. The V call is TRBV19, the J call TRBJ2-7; a possible D gene is TRBD1 (6 bases). Trimming cost V 1 base and J 7 bases, with 14 bases left between them. The CDR3 sequence is 14 residues long. The germline V gene has CDR1 LNHDA and CDR2 SQIVND (reference sequence). The CDR3 nucleotides read TGTGCCAGTAGTATAGTTGCAGGGGCTAAAGAGCAGTACTTC. Amino acid sequence: CASSIVAGAKEQYF.

The chain carries TRBV7-9 and TRBJ2-1, with 8 bases aligning to TRBD2. The CDR3 is 14 amino acids. With V trimmed by 7 bases and J by 8 bases, 10 bases remained unmatched. The germline gives CDR1 SEHNR, CDR2 FQNEAQ (reference sequence). The CDR3, as DNA: TGTGCCAGCAACACCGGGACTAGAGGCGATGAGCAGTTCTTC. Its protein is CASNTGTRGDEQFF. Full variable domain (remainder filled in from reference TRBV7-9 and TRBJ2-1): DTGVSQNPRHKITKRGQNVTFRCDPISEHNRLYWYRQTLGQGPEFLTYFQNEAQLEKSRLLSDRFSAERPKGSFSTLEIQRTEQGDSAMYLCASNTGTRGDEQFFGPGTRLTVL.

This chain links TRBV28 with TRBJ1-1; D not resolved. V lost 7 bases and J 4 bases, leaving 16 bases between the germline ends. The CDR3 is 14 residues long. The V gene's germline CDR1 is MDHEN and CDR2 SYDVKM. This CDR3 reads CASTPVFRGTEAFF. CDR3 DNA sequence: TGTGCCAGCACCCCCGTGTTCCGGGGCACTGAAGCTTTCTTT.

The chain carries TRBV4-2 and TRBJ2-5; 8 nucleotides align to TRBD1. The CDR3 spans 16 residues. The V gene's germline CDR1 is LGHNA and CDR2 YNFKEQ. Unmatched junction bases numbered 5, after V lost 2 bases and J lost 0 bases. In nucleotides, the CDR3 is TGTGCCAGCAGCCAAACCCGGGACAGGTACCAAGAGACCCAGTACTTC. Translation: CASSQTRDRYQETQYF.

V usage is TRBV7-2 and J usage is TRBJ1-5; the D gene is possibly TRBD1 (5 bases). Germline assignment: CDR1 SGHTA and CDR2 FQGNSA. The CDR3 covers 13 residues. V shed 3 bases and J shed 6 bases, with 9 bases lying between them. CDR3: CASSFYRSQPQHF. DNA for the CDR3: TGTGCCAGCAGCTTCTACAGGAGTCAGCCCCAGCATTTT. Full variable domain (missing parts from reference TRBV7-2 and TRBJ1-5): GAGVSQSPSNKVTEKGKDVELRCDPISGHTALYWYRQSLGQGLEFLIYFQGNSAPDKSGLPSDRFSAERTGGSVSTLTIQRTQQEDSAVYLCASSFYRSQPQHFGDGTRLSIL.

This sequence joins TRBV6-5 and TRBJ2-7, with 7 bases identical to TRBD2. Germline V gene data show CDR1 as MNHEY and CDR2 as SVGAGI. The CDR3 length is 16 residues. The trim removed 0 bases at V and 0 bases at J, leaving 5 bases unmatched. The CDR3 protein is CASSYSGWGGSYEQYF. In DNA form, the CDR3 reads TGTGCCAGCAGTTACTCGGGCTGGGGGGGCTCCTACGAGCAGTACTTC.

The chain recombines TRBV5-6 with TRBJ2-7; TRBD1 agrees at 7 bases. V trimming: 2 bases; J trimming: 0 bases; junction bases outside the gene matches: 2. The CDR3 is 14 amino acids. Germline V gives CDR1 SGHDT, CDR2 YYEEEE. The CDR3 loop reads CASSFRQGSYEQYF. In DNA form, the CDR3 reads TGTGCCAGCAGCTTCCGACAGGGCTCCTACGAGCAGTACTTC.

This clone showed up just once. CDR3 coding DNA: TGTGCCAGCAGCACTAAACCCAGCTCTGGCTACACCTTC. Translation gives CASSTKPSSGYTF. The chain links TRBV7-9 to TRBJ1-2, with no clear D. The V end lost 5 bases, the J end lost 7 bases, and 14 bases lay between the germline ends. This CDR3 is 13 amino acids long. Germline V gives CDR1 SEHNR, CDR2 FQNEAQ (reference sequence). Drawing the rest from reference TRBV7-9 and TRBJ1-2, the complete variable domain is DTGVSQNPRHKITKRGQNVTFRCDPISEHNRLYWYRQTLGQGPEFLTYFQNEAQLEKSRLLSDRFSAERPKGSFSTLEIQRTEQGDSAMYLCASSTKPSSGYTFGSGTRLTVV.

The rearrangement joins TRBV9 to TRBJ2-2; 7 nucleotides align to TRBD2. The germline CDR1 and CDR2 sequences are SGDLS and YYNGEE. V was pared by 0 bases and J by 7 bases, with 6 bases of the junction left unmatched. CDR3 length: 15 residues. Here the CDR3 DNA reads TGTGCCAGCAGCGTAGCCTCGGGGAGGGGCGGGGAGCTGTTTTTT. It encodes CASSVASGRGGELFF.

This chain links TRBV30 with TRBJ2-3; 7 bases are a match to TRBD2. The CDR3 is made up of 14 amino acids. Germline CDR1 GTSNPN, CDR2 SVGIG (reference sequence). Germline trimming cut 2 bases from V and 6 bases from J; bases unmatched to any gene: 8. CDR3 sequence reads: CAWSQAGLWDTQYF. For the CDR3, the DNA is TGTGCCTGGAGTCAAGCGGGACTTTGGGATACGCAGTATTTT.

The rearrangement uses TRBV19 and TRBJ1-5; D gene uncertain. The CDR3 runs to 14 residues. The V gene lost 4 bases and the J gene lost 0 bases, with 7 bases spanning the gap. CDR1 LNHDA and CDR2 SQIVND come from the germline V gene (reference sequence). CDR3 loop: CASSTQVSNQPQHF. CDR3 nucleotides: TGTGCCAGTAGTACCCAGGTTAGCAATCAGCCCCAGCATTTT.

The genes are TRBV21-1 and TRBJ1-2; the table's D call of TRBD1 was not tested on the DNA. TRBV21-1 is a listed pseudogene. The CDR3 runs 15 residues. The CDR3 loop reads CASSKARTGYRFYTF. The CDR3 DNA reads as TGTGCCAGCAGCAAAGCTCGGACAGGCTATCGATTCTACACCTTC.

This chain uses TRBV1 with TRBJ2-7; the D segment call TRBD2 is taken from the table without a DNA check. TRBV1 is a pseudogene. The CDR3 has 15 residues. The DNA of the CDR3 is TGCACCAGCAGCCAAGATGGGGGACTAGCCTACGAGCAGTACTTC. Amino acid sequence: CTSSQDGGLAYEQYF.

The V gene is TRBV20-1, the J gene TRBJ1-6; 7 bases are a match to TRBD1. Germline V gene lookup returns CDR1 DFQATT and CDR2 SNEGSKA (reference sequence). The junction had 5 bases not matched to a gene; V was cut back by 3 bases and J by 6 bases. The CDR3 spans 14 residues. CDR3 DNA: TGCAGTGCTAGTCCAGGGACAGCTAATTCACCCCTCCACTTT. It is translated as CSASPGTANSPLHF.

This clone occurred a few times. The CDR3 sequence is CASSYVETSGSHEQYF. The CDR3 nucleotides are TGTGCCAGCAGTTACGTGGAGACTAGCGGGAGTCACGAGCAGTACTTC. The rearrangement uses TRBV6-6 and TRBJ2-7; 12 positions match TRBD2. Losses at the gene ends were 2 bases for V and 5 bases for J; bases not matched to a gene: 7. The CDR3 is made up of 16 amino acids. Germline V gives CDR1 MNHNY, CDR2 SVGAGI (reference sequence).

This chain joins TRBV5-1 and TRBJ1-1, with TRBD1 matching over 7 bases. CDR1 is SGHRS, CDR2 YFSETQ, per germline. The V gene end was trimmed by 7 bases and the J gene end by 4 bases; junction bases not matched to a gene: 4. The CDR3 runs 12 residues. The CDR3 DNA sequence: TGCGCCAGCCGACAGGGCGGCACTGAAGCTTTCTTT. Protein: CASRQGGTEAFF.

The chain is built from TRBV3-1 (or the pseudogene TRBV3-2) and TRBJ1-2; D perhaps matches TRBD1 (5 bases). Trimming left V 1 base short and J 4 bases short, with 7 bases between. This CDR3 has 13 amino acids. Germline V gene data show CDR1 as LGHDT and CDR2 as YNNKEL (reference sequence). As DNA, the CDR3 is TGTGCCAGCAGCCAAGGACAGCCCTATGGCTACACCTTC. It specifies CASSQGQPYGYTF.

This clone was detected once. The chain joins TRBV19 to TRBJ1-2, with 10 bases lining up with TRBD1. CDR1 and CDR2 from the germline V gene are LNHDA and SQIVND (reference sequence). V shed 3 bases, J shed 3 bases, and the junction held 7 bases outside the gene matches. The CDR3 consists of 16 residues. In DNA form, the CDR3 reads TGTGCCAGTAGTATCCCCTCGACAGGGGGCTACTATGGCTACACCTTC. This encodes CASSIPSTGGYYGYTF.